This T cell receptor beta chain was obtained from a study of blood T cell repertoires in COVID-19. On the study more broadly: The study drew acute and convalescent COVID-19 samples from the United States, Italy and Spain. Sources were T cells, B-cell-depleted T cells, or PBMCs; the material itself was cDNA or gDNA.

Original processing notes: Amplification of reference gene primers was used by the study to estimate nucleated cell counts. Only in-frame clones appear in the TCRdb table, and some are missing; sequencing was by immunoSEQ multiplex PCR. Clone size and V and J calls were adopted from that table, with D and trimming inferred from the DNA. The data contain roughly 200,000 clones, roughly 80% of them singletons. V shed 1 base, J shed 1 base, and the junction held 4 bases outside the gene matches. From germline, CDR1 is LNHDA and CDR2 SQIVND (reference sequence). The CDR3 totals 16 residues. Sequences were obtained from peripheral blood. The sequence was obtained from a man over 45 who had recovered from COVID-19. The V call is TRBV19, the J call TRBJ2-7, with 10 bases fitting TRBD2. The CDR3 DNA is TGTGCCAGTAGTATAGGGGCTAGCGGGAGATCCTACGAGCAGTACTTC. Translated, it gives CASSIGASGRSYEQYF.